This section outlines one T cell receptor beta chain sequence together with its context. This specimen comes from a study of blood T cell repertoires in COVID-19. Whole-study context: The United States, Italy and Spain provided the acute and convalescent COVID-19 samples. Sources were T cells, B-cell-depleted T cells, or PBMCs; the material itself was cDNA or gDNA.

How the authors handled the data: Estimation of nucleated cell counts relied on the amplification of reference gene primers. This table comes from immunoSEQ multiplex PCR, and its TCRdb copy is limited to in-frame clones, with some not included. Clone size and the V and J calls come from that table; the DNA yielded D and trimming. Seen here are around 120,000 clones, about 92% observed once, and the top ten hold 3% to 4%. V was pared by 4 bases and J by 10 bases, with 14 bases of the junction left unmatched. The CDR3 loop spans 15 amino acids. CDR1 is MDHEN, CDR2 SYDVKM, per germline. This sequence joins TRBV28 and TRBJ1-1; 8 bases match TRBD1. The source material was peripheral blood. The clonotype was recovered from a man in his forties or fifties with active COVID-19. Here the CDR3 DNA reads TGTGCCAGCAGTTCGGGACAGGCGGGCGTGGTAAGAGCTTTCTTT. It codes for CASSSGQAGVVRAFF.